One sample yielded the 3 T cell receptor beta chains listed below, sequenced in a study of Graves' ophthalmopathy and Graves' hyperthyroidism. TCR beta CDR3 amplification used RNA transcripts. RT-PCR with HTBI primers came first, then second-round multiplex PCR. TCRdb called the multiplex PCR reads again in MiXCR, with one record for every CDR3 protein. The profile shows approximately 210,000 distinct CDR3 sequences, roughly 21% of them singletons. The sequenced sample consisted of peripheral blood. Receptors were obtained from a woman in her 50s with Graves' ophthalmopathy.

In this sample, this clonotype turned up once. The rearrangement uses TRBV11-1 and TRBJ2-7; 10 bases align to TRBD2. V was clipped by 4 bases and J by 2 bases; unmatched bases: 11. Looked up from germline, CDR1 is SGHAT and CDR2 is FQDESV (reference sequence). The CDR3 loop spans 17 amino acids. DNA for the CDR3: TGTGCCAGCAGCTGGGGACTAGCGACCACCGGAACCTACGAGCAGTACTTC. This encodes CASSWGLATTGTYEQYF. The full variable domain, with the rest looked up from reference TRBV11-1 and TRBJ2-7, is EAEVAQSPRYKITEKSQAVAFWCDPISGHATLYWYRQILGQGPELLVQFQDESVVDDSQLPKDRFSAERLKGVDSTLKIQPAELGDSAMYLCASSWGLATTGTYEQYFGPGTRLTVT.

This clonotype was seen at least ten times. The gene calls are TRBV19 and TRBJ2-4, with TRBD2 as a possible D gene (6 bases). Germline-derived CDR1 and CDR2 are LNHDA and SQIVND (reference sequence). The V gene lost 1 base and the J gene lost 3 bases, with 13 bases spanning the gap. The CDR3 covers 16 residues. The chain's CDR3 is CASSIGPGEIKNIQYF. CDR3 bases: TGTGCCAGTAGTATAGGTCCGGGAGAGATCAAAAACATTCAGTACTTC.

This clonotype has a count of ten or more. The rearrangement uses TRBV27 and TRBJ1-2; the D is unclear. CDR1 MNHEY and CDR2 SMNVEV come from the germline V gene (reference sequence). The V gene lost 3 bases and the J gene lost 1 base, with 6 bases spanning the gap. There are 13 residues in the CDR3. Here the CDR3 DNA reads TGTGCCAGCAGTTTGAGCCTTAACTATGGCTACACCTTC. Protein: CASSLSLNYGYTF.